The clone carrying this T cell receptor beta chain was picked up one time. Combining iRepertoire HTBI primers with Arm-PCR of CDR3 regions, the authors built TCR beta libraries. TCRdb redid the calling of the multiplex PCR reads with MiXCR, one entry per CDR3 protein. The sample lists about 660,000 distinct CDR3 sequences; 30% were seen once. CDR3 length equals 14 residues. Germline CDR1 LNHDA, CDR2 SQIVND (reference sequence). Trimming at V came to 6 bases and at J to 3 bases, leaving 4 bases not matched to a gene. These data come from a study of regulatory T cells in long-lasting Graves disease. Study-level background: Graves' disease counted as persistent after over 5 years of antithyroid drugs with positive TSH receptor antibodies.

Time point specified: persistent/refractory GD, antithyroid drugs over 5 years with positive TRAb. From RNA extracted from PBMCs, the TCR library was made. The sample was peripheral blood mononuclear cells (PBMCs), taken when the disease was refractory, from a patient treated with antithyroid drugs. The sequence came from a female donor with Graves disease. The V gene is TRBV19, the J gene TRBJ2-7, with 11 bases that match TRBD2. The CDR3 coding sequence is TGTGCCAGTAGGGGACTAGCGGATAACTACGAGCAGTACTTC. This gives the protein CASRGLADNYEQYF.